The T cell receptor (beta chain) described here comes from a study of identical twins. TCRdb used MiXCR to reprocess the 5' RACE reads, holding one entry per CDR3 protein. The top ten hold about 5.6% of the sample, which has fewer than 250,000 distinct CDR3 sequences, 7.5% seen once. This clonotype was detected many times. These same records also appear under a second study, on yellow fever vaccine responses in identical twins.

This clonotype was obtained from a woman aged 18-30 years in good health. Sequencing was carried out using CD8+ T cells sorted from blood.

CDR3 bases: TGTGCCAGCAGCTTCGGCGCCGCAGCAAGGACTGAAGCTTTCTTT. This sequence encodes CASSFGAAARTEAFF. The V and J genes are TRBV7-9 and TRBJ1-1, with unresolved D. The CDR3 covers 15 residues. Germline V CDR1 and CDR2: SEHNR, FQNEAQ (reference sequence). V was cut by 3 bases and J by 5 bases, with 16 bases left in between. The full variable domain, in which reference TRBV7-9 and TRBJ1-1 provide the parts outside the CDR3, is DTGVSQNPRHKITKRGQNVTFRCDPISEHNRLYWYRQTLGQGPEFLTYFQNEAQLEKSRLLSDRFSAERPKGSFSTLEIQRTEQGDSAMYLCASSFGAAARTEAFFGQGTRLTVV.